Following are 16 T cell receptor beta chains from one sample sequenced in a study of T cell clonality in common variable immunodeficiency. Profiling relied on immunoSEQ multiplex PCR, and the TCRdb table lists in-frame clones only, not all of them. The sample has about 52,000 clones, none seen only once; the top ten hold around 2%. The sequenced material came from peripheral blood mononuclear cells. The receptors stem from a person aged 18 to 75 in good health.

At least ten counts were recorded for this clone. With the read ending 3 residues before the CDR3 end, the germline J gene is used to fill in that end. The chain carries TRBV20-1 and TRBJ2-7; 10 bases line up with TRBD2. This CDR3 has 18 amino acids. J lost 0 bases, V lost 7 bases, and 18 bases had no gene match. Germline-derived CDR1 and CDR2 are DFQATT and SNEGSKA (reference sequence). The CDR3 loop is CSVPTGGGIAGGSYEQYF. The CDR3 bases that were read are TGCAGTGTTCCCACGGGGGGAGGGATAGCGGGAGGCTCCTACGAG.

This clone showed up many times. The observed sequence ends 3 residues before the CDR3 terminus, with the missing tail filled in from the germline J gene. V and J are TRBV30 and TRBJ1-5; D unclear. The V gene's germline CDR1 is GTSNPN and CDR2 SVGIG (reference sequence). Trimming took off 3 bases at V and 0 bases at J, with 12 bases between the two ends. CDR3 size: 15 residues. CDR3 sequence: CAWSPDIHSNQPQHF. The DNA read from the CDR3 is TGTGCCTGGAGCCCCGACATTCATAGCAATCAGCCC.

Ten or more counts support this clone. The read ends 3 residues early relative to the CDR3; the germline J gene fills the gap. The chain combines TRBV7-2 with TRBJ2-1; TRBD1 aligns across 7 bases. The CDR3 runs 15 residues. V was pared by 1 base and J by 3 bases, with 3 bases of the junction left unmatched. Germline V gene data show CDR1 as SGHTA and CDR2 as FQGNSA. This chain's CDR3 is CASSLVGQNYNEQFF. The covered CDR3 bases are TGTGCCAGCAGCTTAGTGGGACAGAACTACAATGAG.

CDR3: CAWSVELGGRDYNDYTF. The CDR3 DNA, read in part, is TGTGCCTGGAGTGTTGAGTTAGGCGGGAGGGACTACAATGAC. The V gene is TRBV30, the J gene TRBJ1-2; the D gene is possibly TRBD1 (5 bases). Read sequence stops 3 residues before the CDR3 end, and the germline J gene provides the missing end. This CDR3 contains 17 residues. The germline V gene encodes CDR1 GTSNPN and CDR2 SVGIG (reference sequence).

This clone was counted ten times or more. Sequencing ends 3 residues short of the CDR3 end; the germline J gene provides the rest. The chain recombines TRBV10-1 with TRBJ1-1; D is perhaps TRBD1 (6 bases). Germline V gene data show CDR1 as WNHNN and CDR2 as SYGVQD (reference sequence). Trimming removed 9 bases at V and 6 bases at J, with 14 bases between. The CDR3 spans 12 residues. Here the CDR3 reads CARTRGESEAFF. CDR3 DNA (partial): TGCGCCAGGACCAGGGGAGAATCTGAA.

This clone was counted many times. The read terminates 3 residues ahead of where the CDR3 ends, so the germline J gene completes it. The rearrangement links TRBV19 to TRBJ2-1; 9 bases are shared with TRBD2. The CDR3 runs 15 residues. Trimming took 1 base from V and 3 from J; bases not matched to a gene: 1. Germline CDR1 is LNHDA and CDR2 is SQIVND (reference sequence). The chain's CDR3 is CASSIGRGGYNEQFF. CDR3 DNA (partial): TGTGCCAGTAGTATAGGGCGGGGGGGCTACAATGAG.

Ten or more counts support this clone. The sequence runs out 3 residues before the end of the CDR3; the remainder is reconstructed from the germline J gene. The gene calls are TRBV7-8 and TRBJ1-2; TRBD1 matches 9 bases. Trimming at V came to 2 bases and at J to 7 bases, leaving 11 bases not matched to a gene. From germline, CDR1 is SGHVS and CDR2 FQNEAQ. This CDR3 comprises 16 residues. Incomplete CDR3 DNA: TGTGCCAGCAGCTTACTCCCGGGACAGGGAAACGGTGGC. Its translation is CASSLLPGQGNGG. In full, the CDR3 is CASSLLPGQGNGGYTF.

This clone was counted at least ten times. The CDR3 end lies 3 residues beyond the end of the read and is filled in from the germline J gene. The genes are TRBV5-1 and TRBJ2-4, with TRBD1 matching over 7 bases. Per germline, CDR1 SGHRS and CDR2 YFSETQ. Unmatched junction bases numbered 8, after V lost 4 bases and J lost 4 bases. The CDR3 spans 15 residues. CDR3 protein: CASSRSGQEKNIQYF. Partial CDR3 DNA: TGCGCCAGCAGCCGAAGCGGACAGGAAAAAAACATT. Full variable domain (remainder filled in from reference TRBV5-1 and TRBJ2-4): KAGVTQTPRYLIKTRGQQVTLSCSPISGHRSVSWYQQTPGQGLQFLFEYFSETQRNKGNFPGRFSGRQFSNSRSEMNVSTLELGDSALYLCASSRSGQEKNIQYFGAGTRLSVL.

This clone appeared a few times. Its ends do not fully match the called genes, so a read error is possible. With the read ending 3 residues before the CDR3 end, the germline J gene is used to fill in that end. Other DNA sequences in the sample encode the same CDR3. The V gene is TRBV7-2, the J gene TRBJ2-1; the D is unclear. The CDR3 has 15 residues. Germline CDR1 and CDR2: SGHTA and FQGNSA. The sequenced CDR3 bases are TGCGCCAGCAGCTTAGCCTCGTCCCTAAGGGATGAG. Protein product: CASSLASSLRDE. The full CDR3 reads CASSLASSLRDEQFF.

The table lists this clone with many counts. The part of the CDR3 DNA that was read is TGTGCCAGCTCACCACTACTAGCGGGAGTGTCTGGCACAGATACG. Protein: CASSPLLAGVSGTDT. The whole CDR3 region reads CASSPLLAGVSGTDTQYF. The V call is TRBV18, the J call TRBJ2-3, with TRBD2 matching over 11 bases. The sequence runs out 3 residues before the end of the CDR3; the remainder is reconstructed from the germline J gene. V was clipped by 1 base and J by 1 base; unmatched bases: 7. The CDR3 runs 18 residues. Germline V CDR1 and CDR2: KGHSH, LQKENI.

Comment on this clone: Read coverage stops 3 residues before the CDR3 terminus; the germline J gene supplies the remainder. The rearrangement uses TRBV19 and TRBJ1-5, with 7 bases identical to TRBD1. CDR1 and CDR2 from the germline V gene are LNHDA and SQIVND (reference sequence). CDR3 size: 17 residues. The junction had 9 bases not matched to a gene; V was cut back by 3 bases and J by 1 base. The CDR3 DNA, read in part, is TGTGCCAGTAGTATGGGAGCCAGGGGGAAAAGCAATCAGCCC. Protein product: CASSMGARGKSNQP. The full CDR3 protein reads CASSMGARGKSNQPQHF.

This clone was observed a handful of times. A much larger clone lies one base from this, so it may be a read error. The missing CDR3 end, 3 residues past where the read stops, is filled in from the germline J gene. The gene calls are TRBV2 and TRBJ2-2, with 7 positions matching TRBD1. The CDR3 extends over 14 amino acids. The germline gives CDR1 SNHLY, CDR2 FYNNEI. The sequenced part of the CDR3 DNA is TGTGCCAGCAGGACAGGGCTTCGTAATGAAAAG. Residues: CASRTGLRNEK. The whole CDR3 sequence is CASRTGLRNEKLFF.

This clone was recorded at least ten times. The read terminates 3 residues ahead of where the CDR3 ends, so the germline J gene completes it. The chain links TRBV5-5 to TRBJ2-5, with D possibly TRBD1 on 5 matching bases. V dropped 5 bases and J dropped 4 bases, with 6 bases sitting between them. The CDR3 has 11 amino acids. Germline CDR1 is SGHKS and CDR2 is YYEKEE (reference sequence). The CDR3: CASRGLETQYF. The part of the CDR3 DNA that was read is TGTGCCAGCAGGGGGCTAGAGACC.

This clone was counted many times. One end of the junction does not line up with germline, which may come from a read error. The read halts 3 residues ahead of the CDR3 end, with the missing end drawn from the germline J gene. The gene calls are TRBV4-2 and TRBJ2-7; tentatively, D is TRBD1 (5 bases). This CDR3 comprises 15 residues. Germline values: CDR1 LGHNA, CDR2 YNFKEQ. The sequenced part of the CDR3 DNA is TGCGCCAGCAGCCAAGAACAGGTGAGCTCCTACGAG. Translated: CASSQEQVSSYE. The full CDR3 is CASSQEQVSSYEQYF.

Many counts were recorded for this clone. Sequencing ends 3 residues short of the CDR3 end; the germline J gene provides the rest. J is TRBJ1-4 and V is TRBV2; D is unresolved. This CDR3 region has 16 residues. Per the germline V gene, CDR1 is SNHLY and CDR2 is FYNNEI. The V end lost 2 bases, the J end lost 1 base, and 11 bases lay between the germline ends. The part of the CDR3 DNA that was read is TGTGCCAGCAGTGAACAGTTCAAGATAACTAATGAAAAA. Protein sequence: CASSEQFKITNEK. The full CDR3 sequence reads CASSEQFKITNEKLFF.

Many counts were recorded for this clone. Sequencing ends 3 residues short of the CDR3 end; the germline J gene provides the rest. The chain has TRBV6-2 or TRBV6-3 and TRBJ1-1, with a weak D call TRBD1 (5 bases). The V gene's germline CDR1 is MNHEY and CDR2 SVGEGT. CDR3 size: 14 residues. The V end was cut by 5 bases, the J end by 5 bases, with 15 bases between. The chain's CDR3 is CASSGHKLRTEAFF. CDR3 bases read: TGTGCCAGCAGTGGACATAAACTGAGGACTGAA.